A single sample gave rise to the 30 T cell receptor beta chains below, sequenced in a study of blood T cells in healthy people across ages. A second PCR of about 6 to 12 cycles used a sample-barcoded 5' primer and a J-beta primer mix. A single record per CDR3 protein comes from TCRdb applying MiXCR to the 5' RACE reads. The profile shows about 780,000 distinct CDR3 sequences, about 47% of them singletons. Sequencing was done on a sample of blood. The source of these receptors is a man older than 75 in good health.

In its sample, this clonotype was seen a few times. The rearrangement uses TRBV9 and TRBJ2-3; 8 nucleotides agree with TRBD2. Germline lookup yields CDR1 SGDLS and CDR2 YYNGEE. The CDR3 is made up of 16 amino acids. After removal of 4 bases from V and 4 bases from J, the junction contained 11 bases not matched to a gene. The CDR3 loop is CASSTLGAGVADTQYF. The CDR3 DNA reads TGTGCCAGCAGCACTCTTGGAGCGGGAGTCGCAGATACGCAGTATTTT.

In this sample, this clonotype turned up once. This chain connects TRBV6-5 to TRBJ2-5; 8 bases align to TRBD1. The end of the DNA is better explained by TRBJ2-7, so the J call may be wrong. This CDR3 has 14 residues. Germline V gene sequence: CDR1 MNHEY, CDR2 SVGAGI. The CDR3 DNA reads TGTGCCAGCAGCTCAGGACAGGGTTCGTCCGAGCAGTACTTC. It encodes CASSSGQGSSEQYF.

This clonotype appeared a few times. V gene TRBV4-3 combines with J gene TRBJ2-7; 8 nucleotides align to TRBD1. The junction had 11 bases not matched to a gene; V was cut back by 1 base and J by 6 bases. The CDR3 has 16 amino acids. Germline CDR1 reads LGHNA; CDR2 reads YSLEER. The CDR3 sequence: CASSQARTGLETEQYF. The CDR3 bases are TGCGCCAGCAGCCAAGCCCGGACAGGGTTGGAGACCGAGCAGTACTTC.

Only a few counts were recorded for this clonotype. The V call is TRBV24-1, the J call TRBJ2-1; no clear D. The V gene's germline CDR1 is KGHDR and CDR2 SFDVKD. The germline V and J ends were trimmed by 4 bases and 11 bases, with 14 bases remaining between them. The CDR3 consists of 13 residues. CDR3 nucleotides: TGTGCCACCAGTGACGGTAATAGTCGACAGCAGTTCTTC. Translation gives CATSDGNSRQQFF.

This clonotype was counted only a few times. CDR3 sequence reads: CSAPSTFGFNYEQYF. CDR3 in DNA: TGCAGTGCCCCCTCGACGTTCGGTTTTAACTACGAGCAGTACTTC. The chain joins TRBV20-1 to TRBJ2-7; D unresolved. The V gene's germline CDR1 is DFQATT and CDR2 SNEGSKA (reference sequence). Trimming removed 6 bases at V and 3 bases at J, with 21 bases between. The CDR3 is 15 amino acids.

The CDR3 loop is CASSRGLAGGVGNEQYF. In DNA, the CDR3 is TGCGCCAGCAGCCGTGGACTAGCGGGAGGAGTGGGCAATGAGCAGTACTTC. This chain joins TRBV5-1 and TRBJ2-5, with 14 bases that match TRBD2. J lost 11 bases, V lost 4 bases, and 16 bases had no gene match. Germline-derived CDR1 and CDR2 are SGHRS and YFSETQ. The CDR3 covers 17 residues.

This clonotype was picked up many times. The genes are TRBV18 and TRBJ1-6; 7 positions agree with TRBD1. Germline CDR1 and CDR2: KGHSH and LQKENI. The CDR3 has 14 residues. V gave up 4 bases and J gave up 5 bases; unmatched junction bases: 2. CDR3 in amino acids: CASSQGQDNSPLHF. The CDR3 bases are TGTGCCAGCTCACAAGGACAGGATAATTCACCCCTCCACTTT. Together with reference TRBV18 and TRBJ1-6, the CDR3 gives the full variable domain: NAGVMQNPRHLVRRRGQEARLRCSPMKGHSHVYWYRQLPEEGLKFMVYLQKENIIDESGMPKERFSAEFPKEGPSILRIQQVVRGDSAAYFCASSQGQDNSPLHFGNGTRLTVT.

This clonotype was detected only a few times. V and J are TRBV5-1 and TRBJ2-1; a possible D gene is TRBD2 (6 bases). This CDR3 contains 13 residues. Germline V CDR1 and CDR2: SGHRS, YFSETQ. With 1 base removed from V and 10 bases from J, the gap between germline ends came to 12 bases. This chain's CDR3 is CASSLRLVSEQFF. CDR3 nucleotide sequence: TGCGCCAGCAGCTTGAGACTAGTCAGCGAGCAGTTCTTC.

V is TRBV20-1 and J is TRBJ2-2; TRBD1 or TRBD2 may be the D gene (5 bases each). Germline values: CDR1 DFQATT, CDR2 SNEGSKA (reference sequence). The germline V and J ends were trimmed by 3 bases and 1 base, with 18 bases remaining between them. This CDR3 comprises 17 residues. CDR3: CSARKAGTSLNTGELFF. The DNA for the CDR3 is TGCAGTGCTAGGAAGGCAGGGACCAGTTTGAACACCGGGGAGCTGTTTTTT.

This clonotype appeared once. This rearrangement joins TRBV5-1 to TRBJ2-7; D possibly corresponds to TRBD1 (6 bases). Deletions cut 1 base from V and 2 bases from J, with 10 bases between. The germline CDR1 and CDR2 sequences are SGHRS and YFSETQ. CDR3 length: 14 amino acids. In nucleotides, the CDR3 is TGCGCCAGCAGCTTGACGGACAGTCCCTACGAGCAGTACTTC. This codes for CASSLTDSPYEQYF.

The table lists this clonotype with a few counts. The CDR3: CASSKGASGIMDTQYF. The CDR3 coding sequence is TGTGCCAGCAGCAAAGGGGCTAGCGGGATCATGGATACGCAGTATTTT. The chain links TRBV21-1 to TRBJ2-3; the table names TRBD2, a call not compared with the DNA. TRBV21-1 is a listed pseudogene. This CDR3 contains 16 residues.

A single count supports this clonotype. The CDR3 DNA reads as TGTGCCAGCAGCCCGACAGGGGCGCCCACCGAGCAGTACTTC. It specifies CASSPTGAPTEQYF. The chain carries TRBV14 and TRBJ2-7; 8 bases fit TRBD1. Germline assignment: CDR1 SGHDN and CDR2 FVKESK. J lost 6 bases, V lost 4 bases, and 8 bases had no gene match. The CDR3 length is 14 residues.

This chain connects TRBV20-1 to TRBJ2-3, with TRBD2 as a possible D gene (6 bases). The V end was cut by 5 bases, the J end by 0 bases, with 18 bases between. CDR1 is DFQATT and CDR2 is SNEGSKA in the germline V gene (reference sequence). The CDR3 has 16 residues. The CDR3, as DNA: TGCAGTGCTGGAGTCAAGCGGGCGACTAGCACAGATACGCAGTATTTT. Amino acids: CSAGVKRATSTDTQYF.

This clonotype has only a few counts. V usage is TRBV27 and J usage is TRBJ2-1; perhaps TRBD2 as D (7 bases). The CDR3 loop spans 16 amino acids. Per germline, CDR1 MNHEY and CDR2 SMNVEV (reference sequence). Trimming took off 1 base at V and 10 bases at J, with 20 bases between the two ends. The CDR3 sequence: CASSLLRAGAWREQFF. The CDR3 DNA follows: TGTGCCAGCAGTTTATTGAGGGCGGGGGCCTGGCGGGAGCAGTTCTTC.

The rearrangement uses TRBV20-1 and TRBJ1-6, with D uncertain. This CDR3 is 11 amino acids long. Germline V gene lookup returns CDR1 DFQATT and CDR2 SNEGSKA (reference sequence). The V end lost 5 bases, the J end lost 7 bases, and 6 bases lay between the germline ends. The CDR3: CSAFGNSPLHF. CDR3 DNA: TGCAGTGCTTTCGGCAATTCACCCCTCCACTTT.

Ten or more counts support this clonotype. The rearrangement links TRBV6-6 to TRBJ2-7; a weak D match, TRBD1 (7 bases). Trimming pared 10 bases from V and 3 bases from J, leaving 16 bases between. The CDR3 loop spans 13 amino acids. Per germline, CDR1 MNHNY and CDR2 SVGAGI (reference sequence). The CDR3 coding sequence is TGTGCCACCTATAGACAGGGAGGCTACGAGCAGTACTTC. The encoded protein is CATYRQGGYEQYF.

The chain joins TRBV20-1 to TRBJ1-2, with 7 bases that match TRBD1. This CDR3 is 10 amino acids long. Germline CDR1 and CDR2: DFQATT and SNEGSKA (reference sequence). The CDR3 sequence is CPLGTVGYTF. The CDR3, as DNA: TGCCCGTTGGGGACAGTTGGCTACACCTTC.

This CDR3 reads CASSLVARGGTDTQYF. The DNA of the CDR3 is TGTGCCAGCAGCTTAGTAGCGAGAGGCGGCACAGATACGCAGTATTTT. The chain links TRBV7-2 to TRBJ2-3; D might be TRBD2 (5 bases). V was clipped by 1 base and J by 1 base, with 12 bases between them. CDR1 SGHTA and CDR2 FQGNSA come from the germline V gene. The CDR3 has 16 amino acids.

This clonotype was recorded a few times. This chain joins TRBV28 and TRBJ2-3; D could derive from TRBD1 or TRBD2 (5 bases each). The CDR3 length is 14 residues. CDR1 is MDHEN and CDR2 is SYDVKM in the germline V gene. V lost 8 bases and J 0 bases, leaving 12 bases between the germline ends. CDR3 DNA sequence: TGTGCCAGCTCCCGGGACGTGAGCACAGATACGCAGTATTTT. This codes for CASSRDVSTDTQYF.

This chain uses TRBV12-3 or TRBV12-4 with TRBJ1-1; no reliable D call. V lost 8 bases to trimming and J lost 1 base, with 14 bases between them. CDR3 length: 14 residues. The DNA for the CDR3 is TGTGCCAGCCACCCCGCGGGGAAGAACACTGAAGCTTTCTTT. Protein product: CASHPAGKNTEAFF.

Turning to this clonotype: Its ends do not fully match the called genes, so a read error is possible. The chain links TRBV11-2 to TRBJ2-5; 8 positions agree with TRBD1. The J call is doubtful: the DNA matches TRBJ2-4 better. Germline V lookup: CDR1 SGHAT, CDR2 FQNNGV. There are 15 residues in the CDR3. The CDR3 here is CVSSFGQGGKDIQYF. The CDR3 DNA is TGTGTCAGCAGCTTCGGACAGGGTGGCAAAGACATTCAGTACTTC.

Many counts were recorded for this clonotype. The chain has TRBV12-3 or TRBV12-4 and TRBJ1-2; possible D gene TRBD1, 5 bases. Trimming stripped 5 bases from V and 4 bases from J, with 11 bases between. The CDR3 length is 13 residues. Here the CDR3 reads CASSIQDSYGYTF. In nucleotides, the CDR3 is TGTGCCAGCAGTATACAGGACTCCTATGGCTACACCTTC.

This clonotype occurred a few times. The chain is built from TRBV5-1 and TRBJ2-2; 8 bases map to TRBD1. CDR1 is SGHRS and CDR2 is YFSETQ in the germline V gene. The trim removed 0 bases at V and 2 bases at J, leaving 3 bases unmatched. This CDR3 comprises 16 residues. The CDR3 sequence is CASSLAGTGNTGELFF. CDR3 bases: TGCGCCAGCAGCTTGGCCGGGACAGGAAACACCGGGGAGCTGTTTTTT.

The chain links TRBV30 to TRBJ2-5; TRBD1 matches 7 bases. The V segment lost 4 bases and the J segment 4 bases; nucleotides outside the gene matches: 6. The CDR3 sequence is 13 residues long. The V gene's germline CDR1 is GTSNPN and CDR2 SVGIG (reference sequence). Written as DNA, the CDR3 is TGTGCCTGGATAAGACAGGGTACAGAGACCCAGTACTTC. Its protein product is CAWIRQGTETQYF.

This clonotype has at least ten counts. The rearrangement links TRBV29-1 to TRBJ2-1; D is possibly TRBD1 (6 bases). The length of the CDR3 is 14 residues. CDR1 and CDR2 from the germline V gene are SQVTM and ANQGSEA. With 6 bases removed from V and 6 bases from J, the gap between germline ends came to 18 bases. The DNA of the CDR3 is TGCAGCGTCGCCGGGACAAACAAGGCCAATGAGCAGTTCTTC. It yields the protein CSVAGTNKANEQFF.

The gene calls are TRBV15 and TRBJ2-7, with D uncertain. Trimming shortened V by 1 base and J by 4 bases, and 11 bases separated the two germline ends. Germline CDR1 and CDR2: LNHNV and YYDKDF (reference sequence). This CDR3 spans 14 amino acids. The CDR3 sequence is CATSRVAVEYEQYF. The DNA of the CDR3 is TGTGCCACCAGCAGAGTTGCGGTCGAGTACGAGCAGTACTTC.

Details on this clonotype: A much larger clone is a single base away; this may be a read error. The CDR3 DNA reads as TGTGCCAGCAGCCAAGATACGAGGGGGCAGTACTTC. Translation: CASSQDTRGQYF. The chain uses TRBV3-1 and TRBJ2-5; possibly TRBD1 for D (6 bases). V was cut by 0 bases and J by 11 bases, with 10 bases left in between. Germline V gives CDR1 LGHDT, CDR2 YNNKEL (reference sequence). CDR3 length: 12 residues.

The chain employs TRBV28 and TRBJ2-7, with 8 bases fitting TRBD2. The CDR3 contains 14 residues. Germline V lookup: CDR1 MDHEN, CDR2 SYDVKM. The junction had 6 bases not matched to a gene; V was cut back by 8 bases and J by 0 bases. The CDR3 bases are TGTGCCAGCCTTACTAGCGGTAGCTCCTACGAGCAGTACTTC. Its translation is CASLTSGSSYEQYF. The entire variable domain, with the rest obtained from reference TRBV28 and TRBJ2-7, is as follows: DVKVTQSSRYLVKRTGEKVFLECVQDMDHENMFWYRQDPGLGLRLIYFSYDVKMKEKGDIPEGYSVSREKKERFSLILESASTNQTSMYLCASLTSGSSYEQYFGPGTRLTVT.

The chain recombines TRBV6-1 with TRBJ2-5; TRBD2 matches 9 bases. J lost 7 bases, V lost 8 bases, and 5 bases had no gene match. The CDR3 has 12 residues. Per germline, CDR1 MNHNS and CDR2 SASEGT. The DNA of the CDR3 is TGTGCCAGCGATAGCGGGAGAGGGACCCAGTACTTC. Translating gives CASDSGRGTQYF.

The V and J genes are TRBV18 and TRBJ2-7; D possibly matches TRBD1 or TRBD2 (5 bases each). Germline CDR1 KGHSH, CDR2 LQKENI. The V end lost 3 bases, the J end lost 0 bases, and 9 bases lay between the germline ends. This CDR3 has 14 residues. CDR3 region: CASSPTDYSYEQYF. CDR3 bases: TGTGCCAGCTCACCGACAGACTACTCCTACGAGCAGTACTTC.